The 10 T cell receptor beta chains below come from one sample, sequenced in a study of cytomegalovirus exposure and HLA in healthy donors (dated by TCRdb to between 2016 and 2019). Library method: the immunoSEQ multiplex PCR assay. For the multiplex PCR, a mixture combining 60 forward primers for TCR Vbeta segments and 13 reverse primers for TCR Jbeta segments was used. TCRdb took this table from immuneACCESS and kept in-frame rearrangements with V and J called. Such tables lack part of the clones; where checked against another copy, unresolved V genes explain under half of the gap, and the rest is unexplained. For this sample there are around 120,000 clones; approximately 70% appear just once. The ten largest clones capture 8.5% to 9.5% of the sample. Sequencing input: PBMCs. The receptors stem from a middle-aged woman in good health and CMV-seropositive.

This clone was counted only a few times. The chain uses TRBV27 and TRBJ2-1; D is undetermined. CDR1 and CDR2 (germline): MNHEY, SMNVEV (reference sequence). This CDR3 has 16 residues. The germline V and J ends were trimmed by 5 bases and 5 bases, with 19 bases remaining between them. CDR3 loop: CASSPTRPTPHNEQFF. The CDR3 DNA is TGTGCCAGCAGTCCCACTCGGCCGACACCTCACAATGAGCAGTTCTTC.

The chain joins TRBV7-6 to TRBJ1-2, with 8 positions matching TRBD1. The CDR3 extends over 13 amino acids. With 5 bases clipped from V and 4 bases from J, the junction kept 3 bases outside the gene matches. The germline gives CDR1 SGHVS, CDR2 FNYEAQ. Written as DNA, the CDR3 is TGTGCCAGCAGCCGGGGGACAGGCTATGGCTACACCTTC. Encoded protein: CASSRGTGYGYTF.

The DNA for the CDR3 is TGTGCCAGCAGTGAATTTCGTCAGGGGACGTACGAGCAGTACTTC. Amino acids: CASSEFRQGTYEQYF. V and J are TRBV2 and TRBJ2-5; D is perhaps TRBD1 (6 bases). The end of the DNA aligns better with TRBJ2-7, so the J call may be wrong. Germline CDR1 reads SNHLY; CDR2 reads FYNNEI. The CDR3 is 15 amino acids.

This clone showed up just a few times. CDR3 amino acids: CASSQIGEVNEQFF. In DNA form, the CDR3 reads TGCGCCAGCAGCCAAATCGGAGAAGTCAATGAGCAGTTCTTC. The chain couples TRBV4-3 to TRBJ2-1; no clear D. Germline values: CDR1 LGHNA, CDR2 YSLEER. Trimming cost V 2 bases and J 6 bases, with 11 bases left between them. The CDR3 is 14 residues long.

This chain uses TRBV4-1 with TRBJ2-1, with 7 bases identical to TRBD2. The CDR3 has 16 amino acids. V was clipped by 0 bases and J by 4 bases; unmatched bases: 6. The germline gives CDR1 MGHRA, CDR2 YSYEKL. CDR3 residues: CASSQDITSDYNEQFF. CDR3 DNA sequence: TGCGCCAGCAGCCAAGATATCACTAGCGATTACAATGAGCAGTTCTTC.

The chain combines TRBV9 with TRBJ2-2, with a possible D match to TRBD1 (6 bases). The CDR3 contains 15 residues. The germline gives CDR1 SGDLS, CDR2 YYNGEE. Trimming took 7 bases from V and 5 from J, leaving 18 bases between them. The CDR3 bases are TGTGCCAGCTCATCCCCAGGGGTTTATACCGGGGAGCTGTTTTTT. Translated: CASSSPGVYTGELFF.

The chain is built from TRBV4-3 and TRBJ2-5; 7 bases agree with TRBD1. The tail of the sequence fits TRBJ2-7 better, so the J call may be wrong. The CDR3 loop spans 15 amino acids. Germline values: CDR1 LGHNA, CDR2 YSLEER. This chain's CDR3 is CASSHEGGFFYEQYF. As DNA, the CDR3 is TGCGCCAGCAGCCATGAAGGGGGCTTTTTCTACGAGCAGTACTTC.

The genes are TRBV7-2 and TRBJ2-7; the D gene is possibly TRBD2 (6 bases). CDR3 length equals 18 residues. V dropped 5 bases and J dropped 5 bases, with 28 bases sitting between them. The germline V gene encodes CDR1 SGHTA and CDR2 FQGNSA. The CDR3: CASSRGTYQSGLTHEQYF. The CDR3 DNA reads as TGTGCCAGCAGCCGGGGGACTTACCAATCAGGCTTGACCCACGAGCAGTACTTC.

This clone was seen a handful of times. The chain carries TRBV28 and TRBJ1-2; 7 bases fit TRBD1. V shed 6 bases, J shed 6 bases, and the junction held 4 bases outside the gene matches. Germline lookup yields CDR1 MDHEN and CDR2 SYDVKM. This CDR3 is built from 12 residues. The DNA for the CDR3 is TGTGCCAGCAGAACCGACAGGGATGGCTACACCTTC. Protein product: CASRTDRDGYTF.

The chain links TRBV19 to TRBJ1-1; 7 bases agree with TRBD1. The germline gives CDR1 LNHDA, CDR2 SQIVND (reference sequence). This CDR3 has 13 residues. J lost 4 bases, V lost 5 bases, and 4 bases had no gene match. In DNA, the CDR3 is TGTGCCAGTAGTTCACAGGGGTTCACTGAAGCTTTCTTT. Its translation: CASSSQGFTEAFF.